Shown below are 27 T cell receptor beta chains from a single sample sequenced in a study of human T cells and chemical hapten exposure. This sample's time point: pre-sensitization, week 0. Described treatment: therapeutic diphenylcyclopropenone sensitization with weekly scalp DPC. TCRdb called the RACE reads again in MiXCR, with one record for every CDR3 protein. The repertoire holds approximately 400,000 distinct CDR3 sequences, with less than 6.5% as singletons. The sequencing here drew on whole blood, taken in connection with sensitization to the hapten diphenylcyclopropenone (DPC). The receptors originated from a woman in her forties or fifties with alopecia areata. Some clones in this sample may be carry-over from other donors' samples.

The chain combines TRBV9 with TRBJ2-3, with D possibly being TRBD1 (5 bases). The CDR3 covers 15 residues. Trimming pared 4 bases from V and 2 bases from J, leaving 14 bases between. Germline loops: CDR1 SGDLS, CDR2 YYNGEE. CDR3 region: CASSLGRQTTDTQYF. CDR3 nucleotide sequence: TGTGCCAGCAGCCTAGGTCGACAGACCACAGATACGCAGTATTTT. The variable domain in full, completed from reference TRBV9 and TRBJ2-3, reads DSGVTQTPKHLITATGQRVTLRCSPRSGDLSVYWYQQSLDQGLQFLIQYYNGEERAKGNILERFSAQQFPDLHSELNLSSLELGDSALYFCASSLGRQTTDTQYFGPGTRLTVL.

The rearrangement links TRBV7-2 to TRBJ2-5; D perhaps matches TRBD2 (7 bases). The CDR3 consists of 15 residues. Deletions cut 5 bases from V and 5 bases from J, with 18 bases between. The germline V gene encodes CDR1 SGHTA and CDR2 FQGNSA. CDR3 nucleotide sequence: TGTGCCAGCAGCCCCCTAGGGGGGGCCGGTGAGACCCAGTACTTC. Protein: CASSPLGGAGETQYF.

This clonotype was counted many times. This rearrangement joins TRBV10-3 to TRBJ2-1; 10 nucleotides match TRBD2. Germline loops: CDR1 ENHRY, CDR2 SYGVKD. The CDR3 spans 15 residues. With V trimmed by 2 bases and J by 5 bases, 3 bases remained unmatched. In DNA, the CDR3 is TGTGCCATCAGTGAGCGGCTAGCGGGAGACAATGAGCAGTTCTTC. Translation gives CAISERLAGDNEQFF.

Many counts were recorded for this clonotype. The genes are TRBV12-3 or TRBV12-4 and TRBJ2-3, with D tentatively TRBD2 (5 bases). CDR3 length: 14 amino acids. V lost 3 bases, J lost 6 bases, and 13 bases lay in between. CDR3 in amino acids: CASSFVSRGDTQYF. CDR3 DNA: TGTGCCAGCAGTTTTGTATCCAGAGGGGATACGCAGTATTTT.

This clonotype was counted between two and nine times. The CDR3, as DNA: TGCGCCAGCAGCTTGGGCGGGACAGGGAACGAAAAACTGTTTTTT. Protein sequence: CASSLGGTGNEKLFF. The gene calls are TRBV5-1 and TRBJ1-4; 9 positions agree with TRBD1. This CDR3 comprises 15 residues. Germline CDR1 and CDR2: SGHRS and YFSETQ. Trimming at V came to 0 bases and at J to 8 bases, leaving 5 bases not matched to a gene.

This clonotype was detected only a few times. The chain joins TRBV2 to TRBJ1-6; the D is unclear. This CDR3 is built from 13 residues. V dropped 8 bases and J dropped 4 bases, with 9 bases sitting between them. The germline V gene encodes CDR1 SNHLY and CDR2 FYNNEI. CDR3 in amino acids: CASVEQYNSPLHF. The CDR3 DNA is TGTGCCAGCGTCGAACAGTATAATTCACCCCTCCACTTT. The complete variable domain, with remaining parts taken from reference TRBV2 and TRBJ1-6, reads EPEVTQTPSHQVTQMGQEVILRCVPISNHLYFYWYRQILGQKVEFLVSFYNNEISEKSEIFDDQFSVERPDGSNFTLKIRSTKLEDSAMYFCASVEQYNSPLHFGNGTRLTVT.

The chain recombines TRBV29-1 with TRBJ2-3; no reliable D call. This CDR3 is built from 12 residues. Trimming took 3 bases from V and 3 from J, leaving 7 bases between them. CDR1 and CDR2 (germline): SQVTM, ANQGSEA. The CDR3 nucleotides read TGCAGCGTTGACCCTGGTACAGATACGCAGTATTTT. It codes for CSVDPGTDTQYF.

This clonotype has ten or more counts. The genes are TRBV20-1 and TRBJ2-7; TRBD1 agrees at 9 bases. Germline assignment: CDR1 DFQATT and CDR2 SNEGSKA (reference sequence). CDR3 size: 15 residues. Unmatched junction bases numbered 11, after V lost 4 bases and J lost 4 bases. CDR3 sequence reads: CSATKNRDRVYEQYF. The DNA of the CDR3 is TGCAGTGCTACGAAGAACCGGGACAGGGTTTACGAGCAGTACTTC.

This clonotype came up many times. The V and J genes are TRBV28 and TRBJ2-7; 15 bases line up with TRBD2. The germline CDR1 and CDR2 sequences are MDHEN and SYDVKM. The V and J ends lost 2 bases and 6 bases, in that order; junction bases with no gene match: 5. The CDR3 runs 16 residues. The chain's CDR3 is CASSLGLAGGLPEQYF. In DNA form, the CDR3 reads TGTGCCAGCAGTTTAGGACTAGCGGGAGGGCTGCCCGAGCAGTACTTC.

This clonotype was seen only a few times. The chain has TRBV6-2 or TRBV6-3 and TRBJ2-7, with D possibly being TRBD1 (6 bases). CDR1 MNHEY and CDR2 SVGEGT come from the germline V gene. Trimming left V 6 bases short and J 3 bases short, with 12 bases between. This CDR3 region has 13 residues. CDR3 loop: CASRPGHHYEQYF. The CDR3 nucleotides read TGTGCCAGCAGGCCGGGACATCACTACGAGCAGTACTTC.

At least ten counts were recorded for this clonotype. V and J are TRBV5-1 and TRBJ2-7; 7 nucleotides line up with TRBD2. Germline-derived CDR1 and CDR2 are SGHRS and YFSETQ. CDR3 length: 14 amino acids. V was pared by 0 bases and J by 3 bases, with 3 bases of the junction left unmatched. CDR3 region: CASSLAGGGYEQYF. CDR3 in DNA: TGCGCCAGCAGCTTGGCAGGCGGGGGCTACGAGCAGTACTTC.

This clonotype was recorded many times. DNA of the CDR3: TGTGCCATCAGCGAGGGACTTCATAGCACAGATACGCAGTATTTT. It encodes CAISEGLHSTDTQYF. The chain links TRBV10-3 to TRBJ2-3, with a weak D call TRBD2 (6 bases). From germline, CDR1 is ENHRY and CDR2 SYGVKD. This CDR3 has 15 amino acids. V was trimmed by 6 bases and J by 0 bases, leaving 13 bases between them.

This chain connects TRBV7-3 to TRBJ2-5; 11 bases map to TRBD2. The V gene end was trimmed by 2 bases and the J gene end by 1 base; junction bases not matched to a gene: 6. Germline V lookup: CDR1 SGHTA, CDR2 FQGTGA. The CDR3 is 17 amino acids. The DNA for the CDR3 is TGTGCCAGCAGCTTATACCCTAGCGGGGGGCCCCAAGAGACCCAGTACTTC. Protein product: CASSLYPSGGPQETQYF.

This clonotype was counted ten times or more. The gene calls are TRBV20-1 and TRBJ2-6; 11 bases fit TRBD2. V dropped 3 bases and J dropped 0; count of bases not matched to a gene: 4. The CDR3 extends over 17 amino acids. Per the germline V gene, CDR1 is DFQATT and CDR2 is SNEGSKA (reference sequence). The CDR3 region is CSAREGLAVSGANVLTF. As DNA, the CDR3 is TGCAGTGCTAGGGAGGGACTAGCGGTCTCTGGGGCCAACGTCCTGACTTTC.

This clonotype was observed many times. This sequence joins TRBV11-3 and TRBJ1-2; D uncertain. Germline V gives CDR1 SGHNT, CDR2 YENEEA. Trimming removed 3 bases at V and 0 bases at J, with 17 bases between. This CDR3 has 17 amino acids. For the CDR3, the DNA is TGTGCCAGCAGCTTTACAAAGAACGACATAGCTAACTATGGCTACACCTTC. Protein: CASSFTKNDIANYGYTF.

This clonotype came up many times. The chain's CDR3 is CASSSHPSGSTDTQYF. Here the CDR3 DNA reads TGTGCCAGCAGCTCACACCCTAGCGGGAGCACAGATACGCAGTATTTT. J is TRBJ2-3 and V is TRBV7-8; 8 nucleotides agree with TRBD2. With 4 bases clipped from V and 0 bases from J, the junction kept 6 bases outside the gene matches. The CDR3 totals 16 residues. CDR1 and CDR2 from the germline V gene are SGHVS and FQNEAQ.

This clonotype was counted a few times. The V call is TRBV12-3 or TRBV12-4, the J call TRBJ2-2; D is unresolved. The germline V and J ends were trimmed by 4 bases and 8 bases, with 5 bases remaining between them. This CDR3 contains 11 residues. CDR3 sequence: CASSSYGELFF. CDR3 bases: TGTGCCAGCAGTTCCTATGGGGAGCTGTTTTTT.

This clonotype was picked up a small number of times. V is TRBV6-2 or TRBV6-3 and J is TRBJ1-1; no clear D gene. This CDR3 spans 15 amino acids. Germline CDR1 is MNHEY and CDR2 is SVGEGT. Trimming pared 0 bases from V and 5 bases from J, leaving 13 bases between. CDR3 amino acids: CASSYSNTLGTEAFF. Written as DNA, the CDR3 is TGTGCCAGCAGTTACTCAAATACCTTAGGAACTGAAGCTTTCTTT.

This clonotype was counted at least ten times. The chain is built from TRBV7-7 and TRBJ2-6; 9 bases are shared with TRBD1. The ends lost 4 bases at V and 2 bases at J; junction bases unmatched: 18. CDR1 is SSHAT, CDR2 FNYEAQ, per germline (reference sequence). The CDR3 runs to 21 residues. CDR3 coding DNA: TGTGCCAGCAGCTCGAGCCCGATAACAGGGGGCTCCTCCCCTGGGGCCAACGTCCTGACTTTC. The encoded protein is CASSSSPITGGSSPGANVLTF.

This clonotype was observed at least ten times. The chain combines TRBV29-1 with TRBJ2-3; 8 bases map to TRBD1. There are 17 residues in the CDR3. Trimming cost V 6 bases and J 0 bases; bases outside gene matches: 14. CDR1 is SQVTM and CDR2 is ANQGSEA in the germline V gene. The CDR3 DNA reads TGCAGCGTAGGAGGACCGACAGGGGCGGCTAGCACAGATACGCAGTATTTT. Its translation is CSVGGPTGAASTDTQYF.

For this clonotype: A much larger clone sits a single nucleotide away, making a read error possible. The V and J genes are TRBV7-2 and TRBJ2-1; TRBD2 agrees at 12 bases. Germline lookup yields CDR1 SGHTA and CDR2 FQGNSA. This CDR3 is built from 16 residues. CDR3 residues: CANSLFLAGGYNEQFF. CDR3 in DNA: TGTGCCAACAGCTTATTCCTAGCGGGGGGGTACAATGAGCAGTTCTTC.

V and J are TRBV28 and TRBJ2-3, with 8 bases matching TRBD1. The V and J ends lost 5 bases and 1 base, in that order; junction bases with no gene match: 8. The germline V gene has CDR1 MDHEN and CDR2 SYDVKM. The CDR3 sequence is 16 residues long. CDR3 coding DNA: TGTGCCAGCAGTCTCCGACGGGGACAGGGCACAGATACGCAGTATTTT. Amino acid sequence: CASSLRRGQGTDTQYF.

This clonotype came up many times. V usage is TRBV24-1 and J usage is TRBJ2-3; D perhaps matches TRBD1 (7 bases). Trimming pared 3 bases from V and 1 base from J, leaving 13 bases between. This CDR3 spans 16 amino acids. From germline, CDR1 is KGHDR and CDR2 SFDVKD. The CDR3 is CATSDRGTVGTDTQYF. The DNA for the CDR3 is TGTGCCACCAGTGATCGGGGGACAGTTGGCACAGATACGCAGTATTTT.

The J gene is TRBJ1-1, the V gene TRBV14; a weak D match, TRBD1 (6 bases). V lost 2 bases to trimming and J lost 9 bases, with 10 bases between them. Germline CDR1 SGHDN, CDR2 FVKESK. The CDR3 loop spans 12 amino acids. DNA for the CDR3: TGTGCCAGCAGCCAAAGACGGGACAAAGCTTTCTTT. Residues: CASSQRRDKAFF.

This clonotype was recorded many times. V gene TRBV29-1 combines with J gene TRBJ2-1; 13 positions agree with TRBD2. The CDR3 extends over 14 amino acids. From germline, CDR1 is SQVTM and CDR2 ANQGSEA. V was pared by 5 bases and J by 8 bases, with 6 bases of the junction left unmatched. CDR3 in DNA: TGCAGCGTTCCTACTAGCGGGAGGGACGATGAGCAGTTCTTC. This codes for CSVPTSGRDDEQFF.

This clonotype was counted many times. V is TRBV15 and J is TRBJ2-6, with D possibly matching TRBD1 (6 bases). Per the germline V gene, CDR1 is LNHNV and CDR2 is YYDKDF (reference sequence). This CDR3 spans 16 amino acids. With 5 bases removed from V and 0 bases from J, the gap between germline ends came to 11 bases. The CDR3 protein is CATSAGDRSGANVLTF. The CDR3 region has the DNA TGTGCCACCAGCGCAGGGGACCGCTCTGGGGCCAACGTCCTGACTTTC.

This clonotype has at least ten counts. The chain has TRBV20-1 and TRBJ2-3, with TRBD1 identical over 8 bases. CDR1 and CDR2 from the germline V gene are DFQATT and SNEGSKA (reference sequence). V was pared by 5 bases and J by 4 bases, with 5 bases of the junction left unmatched. The CDR3 has 13 residues. As DNA, the CDR3 is TGCAGTGCTCATGGACAGGGAGCAGATACGCAGTATTTT. Protein product: CSAHGQGADTQYF.